These T cell receptor beta chains were read from a single sample in a study of cytomegalovirus exposure and HLA in healthy donors. Data came from immunoSEQ multiplex PCR; TCRdb stores just in-frame clones and leaves some out. The table includes some 120,000 clones, about 80% detected once. Source material: PBMCs. These receptors originate from a human donor in good health. The CDR3 runs from the conserved cysteine through the conserved F or W. The D gene is left open where the match is weak. Some rows have no size entry. The others give once, few or many, or a class for an expanded clone.

21	TRBD2	-	TRBV6-4	TRBJ2-3	TGTGCCAGCAGTGACCTCGACCTAGGGACTAGCGGGGGGAACCCCACAGATACGCAGTATTTT	CASSDLDLGTSGGNPTDTQYF
14	TRBD1	-	TRBV7-9	TRBJ2-7	TGTGCCAGCAGCTCGGGACAGCGAACCTACGAGCAGTACTTC	CASSSGQRTYEQYF
12	-	once	TRBV5-8	TRBJ1-5	TGTGCCAGCAGCAGGGGTTATCAGCCCCAGCATTTT	CASSRGYQPQHF
15	TRBD2	once	TRBV7-9	TRBJ2-1	TGTGCCAGCATCCAAGCGGGGGGGCGATTGAATGAGCAGTTCTTC	CASIQAGGRLNEQFF
16	TRBD1	-	TRBV23-1	TRBJ1-3	TGCGCCAGCACATCTTCCTTCGGACAGGGAAGGGACACCATATATTTT	CASTSSFGQGRDTIYF
14	-	-	TRBV10-3	TRBJ1-2	TGTGCCATCAGACAGGTCGTCACCTCCTATGGCTACACCTTC	CAIRQVVTSYGYTF
11	TRBD1	few	TRBV6-1	TRBJ2-7	TGTGCCAGCAGTCAGGGGGTCTGGCAGTACTTC	CASSQGVWQYF
14	-	-	TRBV7-9	TRBJ1-5	TGTGCCAGCAGCTTGAGTAGCAGTGGTCAGCCCCAGCATTTT	CASSLSSSGQPQHF
15	-	few	TRBV25-1	TRBJ1-1	TGTGCCAGCAGTGAATTAGGACAGCTGAACACTGAAGCTTTCTTT	CASSELGQLNTEAFF
13	-	-	TRBV4-2	TRBJ2-7	TGTGCCAGCAGCCAGGACATTAGCGGCGAGCAGTACTTC	CASSQDISGEQYF
15	TRBD2	-	TRBV2	TRBJ2-1	TGTGCCAGCAGCGGACTAGCGGGGGAATACAATGAGCAGTTCTTC	CASSGLAGEYNEQFF
14	TRBD2	few	TRBV19	TRBJ2-7	TGTGCCAGTAGTATAATGCGGGGGGCGGACGAGCAGTACTTC	CASSIMRGADEQYF
15	-	-	TRBV19	TRBJ2-2	TGTGCCAGTAGTATTCGACAGGCCAACACCGGGGAGCTGTTTTTT	CASSIRQANTGELFF
13	-	few	TRBV7-9	TRBJ1-2	TGTGCCAGCAGCCGAATAAGCCAGGATGGCTACACCTTC	CASSRISQDGYTF
16	-	-	TRBV1	TRBJ1-5	TGCACCAGCAGCCAAGATGTAGGGACACGGGAACAGCCCCAGCATTTT	CTSSQDVGTREQPQHF
17	-	-	TRBV11-2	TRBJ2-5	TGTGCCAGCACCCCGTGGGATCGGGGGGCAGTCCAAGAGACCCAGTACTTC	CASTPWDRGAVQETQYF
15	TRBD2	-	TRBV5-5	TRBJ2-1	TGTGCCAGCAGCGGTGGCCTAGCGGGGAGGTATGAGCAGTTCTTC	CASSGGLAGRYEQFF
13	TRBD1	-	TRBV5-4	TRBJ1-1	TGTGCCAGCAGCCCTGACAGGGTCACTGAAGCTTTCTTT	CASSPDRVTEAFF
12	-	once	TRBV2	TRBJ2-7	TGTGCCAGCATCCCAGGCAGAAGGGAGCAGTACTTC	CASIPGRREQYF
13	-	few	TRBV6-5	TRBJ1-5	TGTGCCAGCAGTGAACAGGGTTTTCAGCCCCAGCATTTT	CASSEQGFQPQHF
12	-	-	TRBV5-1	TRBJ2-7	TGCGCCAGCAGCAAAAACAGTTACGAGCAGTACTTC	CASSKNSYEQYF
13	-	-	TRBV15	TRBJ2-7	TGTGCCACCAGCAGAGACGCCCTGGGCGAGCAGTACTTC	CATSRDALGEQYF
15	-	-	TRBV19	TRBJ1-1	TGTGCCAGTAGTATGGGGGCCGGGAGGAGGACTGAAGCTTTCTTT	CASSMGAGRRTEAFF
14	-	-	TRBV6-5	TRBJ1-1	TGTGCCAGCAGTGACGAGGGAGCGGGGACTGAAGCTTTCTTT	CASSDEGAGTEAFF
14	TRBD1	-	TRBV6-1	TRBJ2-5	TGTGCCAGCCTGGACAGGGGGCGAGGGGAGACCCAGTACTTC	CASLDRGRGETQYF
15	TRBD2	-	TRBV5-1	TRBJ2-5	TGCGCCAGCAGTCAGATTGGCGGGGGGCAAGAGACCCAGTACTTC	CASSQIGGGQETQYF
15	TRBD2	few	TRBV7-6	TRBJ2-3	TGTGCCAGCAGCCAAGCGGGGGGTCCCACAGATACGCAGTATTTT	CASSQAGGPTDTQYF
15	TRBD1	few	TRBV6-5	TRBJ1-3	TGTGCCAGCAGTTACTCTCGGGACAGGGGAAACACCATATATTTT	CASSYSRDRGNTIYF
14	TRBD1	-	TRBV9	TRBJ1-2	TGTGCCAGCAGGGCTCCGGGACAGCACTATGGCTACACCTTC	CASRAPGQHYGYTF
15	-	-	TRBV4-2	TRBJ2-4	TGTGCCAGCAGCCAAGACGGGGGGCCGGCTAACATTCAGTACTTC	CASSQDGGPANIQYF
14	-	-	TRBV6-4	TRBJ1-1	TGTGCCAGCAGGCAGGACAGCCTGAACACTGAAGCTTTCTTT	CASRQDSLNTEAFF
14	-	-	TRBV12-5	TRBJ1-1	TGTGCTAGTGGTAGTGACAGACTGGCCCCTGGAGCTTTCTTT	CASGSDRLAPGAFF
14	-	-	TRBV18	TRBJ2-5	TGTGCCAGCTCACCGAAGGGGTCTCCGGAGACCCAGTACTTC	CASSPKGSPETQYF
11	-	-	TRBV10-3	TRBJ1-1	TGTGCCGCCACAGGGAGCACTGAAGCTTTCTTT	CAATGSTEAFF
17	TRBD1	once	TRBV5-1	TRBJ2-7	TGCGCCAGCAGTTTGGCCGGGACAGGGGGGGGATACTACGAGCAGTACTTC	CASSLAGTGGGYYEQYF
16	-	-	TRBV28	TRBJ2-7	TGTGCCAGCAGTTTGGTGGGCGGGGGCCAGCCCTACGAGCAGTACTTC	CASSLVGGGQPYEQYF
14	-	-	TRBV9	TRBJ1-1	TGTGCCAGCAGCCCTCGCCAGCGAAACACTGAAGCTTTCTTT	CASSPRQRNTEAFF